This is a list of T cell receptor beta chains from one sample in a study of T cells in Graves' hyperthyroidism and ophthalmopathy. TCRdb re-called the multiplex PCR reads with MiXCR, one entry per CDR3 protein. The sample holds fewer than 350,000 distinct CDR3 sequences, over 15% seen once. The sample taken for sequencing was blood. All receptors derive from a woman aged 40 to 50 with Graves' ophthalmopathy. Both conserved end residues are part of each CDR3. The D gene is left open where the match is weak. A row's size may be missing; if present it is once, few, many or a size class.

V: TRBV3-1; J: TRBJ1-1; size: few; D: -; DNA: TGTGCCAGCAGCCATCGGGACAATGTGGCTTTCTTT; CDR3: CASSHRDNVAFF
V: TRBV28; J: TRBJ1-6; size: many; D: -; DNA: TGTGCCAGCAGATCACAGGGAGTAGGTTCACCCCTCCACTTT; CDR3: CASRSQGVGSPLHF
V: TRBV27; J: TRBJ1-6; size: many; D: TRBD1; DNA: TGTGCCAGCAGTCCCCACCGACAGGGGCCCAGCTCACCCCTCCACTTT; CDR3: CASSPHRQGPSSPLHF
V: TRBV6-2/TRBV6-3; J: TRBJ1-1; size: -; D: -; DNA: TGTGCCAGCAGTTCAGGAGGGACTAACACTGAAGCTTTCTTT; CDR3: CASSSGGTNTEAFF
V: TRBV28; J: TRBJ1-1; size: many; D: TRBD1; DNA: TGTGCCAGCGGCGTTCAGGGGGGAGCTTTCTTT; CDR3: CASGVQGGAFF
V: TRBV12-3/TRBV12-4; J: TRBJ2-1; size: many; D: -; DNA: TGTGCCAGCAGTTTCGGAGGCAGACAGTACAATGAGCAGTTCTTC; CDR3: CASSFGGRQYNEQFF
V: TRBV7-6; J: TRBJ2-7; size: many; D: TRBD2; DNA: TGTGCCAGCAGCTTAGCTAGCGGGAGGCCATTCAACTCCTACGAGCAGTACTTC; CDR3: CASSLASGRPFNSYEQYF
V: TRBV6-1; J: TRBJ1-6; size: -; D: -; DNA: TGTGCCAGCAGTGAATTGGGATATAATTCACCCCTCCTCTTT; CDR3: CASSELGYNSPLLF
V: TRBV29-1; J: TRBJ2-5; size: many; D: TRBD1; DNA: TGCAGCGTTGAAGGACAGGGGGCTGAGACCCAGTACTTC; CDR3: CSVEGQGAETQYF
V: TRBV12-3/TRBV12-4; J: TRBJ1-1; size: many; D: TRBD1; DNA: TGTGCCAGCAGTATGCGACAGGGGGGGACTGAAGCTTTCTTT; CDR3: CASSMRQGGTEAFF
V: TRBV4-1; J: TRBJ2-2; size: -; D: TRBD1; DNA: TGCGCCAGCAGTCTGGACAGGGTGATCGCCGGGGAGCTGTTTTTT; CDR3: CASSLDRVIAGELFF
V: TRBV28; J: TRBJ2-7; size: -; D: -; DNA: TGTGCCAGCAGTTTATCCGGGATACGCGAGCAGTACTTC; CDR3: CASSLSGIREQYF
V: TRBV20-1; J: TRBJ2-7; size: many; D: TRBD1; DNA: TGCGGAGTAGGAGAGGCAGGGGGAACCTACGAGCAGTACTTC; CDR3: CGVGEAGGTYEQYF
V: TRBV6-1; J: TRBJ2-7; size: many; D: -; DNA: TGTGCCAGCAGTGAAAAGTTCTACGAGCAGTACTTC; CDR3: CASSEKFYEQYF
V: TRBV20-1; J: TRBJ2-6; size: many; D: TRBD1; DNA: TGCAGTGCTGTTCGGACAGGGAGCTCTGGGGCCAACGTCCTGACTTTC; CDR3: CSAVRTGSSGANVLTF
V: TRBV2; J: TRBJ2-2; size: few; D: -; DNA: TGTGCCAGCAGCGAAGATGCTGGGTTCGCGAACACCGGGGAGCTGTTTTTT; CDR3: CASSEDAGFANTGELFF
V: TRBV5-4; J: TRBJ2-2; size: many; D: -; DNA: TGTGCCAGCAGCTTGGTGGGGGTGGAGAACACCGGGGAGCTGTTTTTT; CDR3: CASSLVGVENTGELFF
V: TRBV6-2/TRBV6-3; J: TRBJ2-1; size: many; D: TRBD2; DNA: TGTGCCAGCGAGGTTGGACTAGCGGGAGTTAATGAGCAGTTCTTC; CDR3: CASEVGLAGVNEQFF
V: TRBV20-1; J: TRBJ1-1; size: many; D: TRBD1; DNA: TGCAGTGCTAGACGACAGGGGTCGGGTAGGACTGAAGCTTTCTTT; CDR3: CSARRQGSGRTEAFF
V: TRBV7-2; J: TRBJ1-5; size: many; D: TRBD1; DNA: TGTGCCAGCAGCTTAGCTTTGCCGGGACAGGGAAATCAGCCCCAGCATTTT; CDR3: CASSLALPGQGNQPQHF
V: TRBV20-1; J: TRBJ1-1; size: many; D: -; DNA: TGCAGTGCTACAATCCAACAGGGAGTCATGAACACTGAAGCTTTCTTT; CDR3: CSATIQQGVMNTEAFF
V: TRBV27; J: TRBJ1-6; size: many; D: -; DNA: TGTGCCAGCAGTTTACGGGGGAGCCATTCACCCCTCCACTTT; CDR3: CASSLRGSHSPLHF
V: TRBV2; J: TRBJ1-2; size: many; D: -; DNA: TGTGCCAGTGGCTTTGGGGGGTCGTCTGGCTGCACCTTC; CDR3: CASGFGGSSGCTF
V: TRBV30; J: TRBJ2-7; size: many; D: TRBD1; DNA: TGTGCCTGGAGTCCCACAGGGGAAAGGGGGGAGCAGTACTTC; CDR3: CAWSPTGERGEQYF
V: TRBV28; J: TRBJ2-7; size: many; D: TRBD2; DNA: TGTGCCAGCACGGTCGGGACTAGCGTCTACGAGCAGTACTTC; CDR3: CASTVGTSVYEQYF
V: TRBV2; J: TRBJ1-1; size: many; D: TRBD1; DNA: TGTGCCAGCACAGGCCTGGGACAGGGATCGGACACTGAAGCTTTCTTT; CDR3: CASTGLGQGSDTEAFF
V: TRBV28; J: TRBJ2-1; size: many; D: -; DNA: TGTGCCAGCAGGACCAGTTACAATGAGCAGTTCTTC; CDR3: CASRTSYNEQFF